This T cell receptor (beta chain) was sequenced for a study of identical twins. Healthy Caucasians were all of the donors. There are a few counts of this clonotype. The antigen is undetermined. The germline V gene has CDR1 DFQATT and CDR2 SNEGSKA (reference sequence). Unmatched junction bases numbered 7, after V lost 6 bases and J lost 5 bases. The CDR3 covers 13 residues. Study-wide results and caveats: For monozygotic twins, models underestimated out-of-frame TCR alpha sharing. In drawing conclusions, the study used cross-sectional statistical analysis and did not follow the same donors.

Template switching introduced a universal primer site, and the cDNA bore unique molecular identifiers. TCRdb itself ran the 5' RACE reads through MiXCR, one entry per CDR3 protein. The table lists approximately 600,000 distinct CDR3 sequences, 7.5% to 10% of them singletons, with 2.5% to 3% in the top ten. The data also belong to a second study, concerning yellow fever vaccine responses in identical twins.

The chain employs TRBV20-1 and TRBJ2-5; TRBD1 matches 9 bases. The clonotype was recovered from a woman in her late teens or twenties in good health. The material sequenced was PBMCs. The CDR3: CSAQTGGRETQYF. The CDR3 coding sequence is TGCAGTGCGCAAACAGGGGGCAGGGAGACCCAGTACTTC.